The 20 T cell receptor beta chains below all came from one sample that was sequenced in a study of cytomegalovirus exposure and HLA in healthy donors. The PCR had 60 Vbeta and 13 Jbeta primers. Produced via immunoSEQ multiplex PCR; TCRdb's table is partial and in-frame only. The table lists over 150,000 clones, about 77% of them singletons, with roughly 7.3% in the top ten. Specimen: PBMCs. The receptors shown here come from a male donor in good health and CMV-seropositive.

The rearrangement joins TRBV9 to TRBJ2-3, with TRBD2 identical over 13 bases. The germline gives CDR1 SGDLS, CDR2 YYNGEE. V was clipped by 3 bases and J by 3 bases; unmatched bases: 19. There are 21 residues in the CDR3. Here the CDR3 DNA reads TGTGCCAGCAGCGCAGATTTCAAACTAGCGGGGGGGCCGTTAGTGACAGATACGCAGTATTTT. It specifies CASSADFKLAGGPLVTDTQYF.

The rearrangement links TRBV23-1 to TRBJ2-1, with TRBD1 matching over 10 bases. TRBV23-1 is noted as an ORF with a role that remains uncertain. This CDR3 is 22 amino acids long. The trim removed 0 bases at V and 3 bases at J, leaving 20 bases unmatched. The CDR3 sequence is CASSQSRTPRDRGPFDYNEQFF. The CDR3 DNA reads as TGCGCCAGCAGTCAATCTCGGACCCCCCGGGACAGGGGACCTTTTGACTACAATGAGCAGTTCTTC.

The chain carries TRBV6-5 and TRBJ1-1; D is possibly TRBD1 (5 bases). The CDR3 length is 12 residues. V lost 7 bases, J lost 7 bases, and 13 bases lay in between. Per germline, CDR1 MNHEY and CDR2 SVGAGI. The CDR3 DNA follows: TGTGCCAGCATGGGGCTACTCCGTGAAGCTTTCTTT. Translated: CASMGLLREAFF.

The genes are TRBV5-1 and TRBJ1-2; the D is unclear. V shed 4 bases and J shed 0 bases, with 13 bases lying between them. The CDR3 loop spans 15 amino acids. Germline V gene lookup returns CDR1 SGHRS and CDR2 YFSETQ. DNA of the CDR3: TGCGCCAGCAGCCCGGAGGGCCTTGCTAACTATGGCTACACCTTC. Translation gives CASSPEGLANYGYTF.

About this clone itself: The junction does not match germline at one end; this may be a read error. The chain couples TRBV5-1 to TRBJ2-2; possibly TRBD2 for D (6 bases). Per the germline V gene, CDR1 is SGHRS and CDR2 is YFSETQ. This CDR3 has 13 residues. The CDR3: CASSQLATGELLF. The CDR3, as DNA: TGCGCCAGCAGCCAACTAGCAACCGGGGAGCTGCTTTTT.

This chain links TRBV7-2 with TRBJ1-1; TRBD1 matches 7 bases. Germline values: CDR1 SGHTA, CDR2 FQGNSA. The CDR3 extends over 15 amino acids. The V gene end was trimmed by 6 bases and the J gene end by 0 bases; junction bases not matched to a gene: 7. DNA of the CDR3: TGTGCCAGCAGACAGGGGTCCCTCATGAACACTGAAGCTTTCTTT. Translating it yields CASRQGSLMNTEAFF. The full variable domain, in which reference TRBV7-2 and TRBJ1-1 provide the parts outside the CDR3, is GAGVSQSPSNKVTEKGKDVELRCDPISGHTALYWYRQSLGQGLEFLIYFQGNSAPDKSGLPSDRFSAERTGGSVSTLTIQRTQQEDSAVYLCASRQGSLMNTEAFFGQGTRLTVV.

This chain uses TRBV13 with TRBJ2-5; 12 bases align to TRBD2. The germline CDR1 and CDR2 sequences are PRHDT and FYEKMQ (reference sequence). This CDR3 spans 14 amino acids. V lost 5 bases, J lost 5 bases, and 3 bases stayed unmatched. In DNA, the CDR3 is TGTGCCAGCAGCAGGCTAGCGGGGGGGGAGACCCAGTACTTC. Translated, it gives CASSRLAGGETQYF.

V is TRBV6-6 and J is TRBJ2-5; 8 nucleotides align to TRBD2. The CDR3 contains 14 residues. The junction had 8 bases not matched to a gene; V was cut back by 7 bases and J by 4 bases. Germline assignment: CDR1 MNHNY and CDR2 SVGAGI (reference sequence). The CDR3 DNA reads TGTGCCAGCACCCGGGAGGGGGATCGAGAGACCCAGTACTTC. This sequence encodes CASTREGDRETQYF.

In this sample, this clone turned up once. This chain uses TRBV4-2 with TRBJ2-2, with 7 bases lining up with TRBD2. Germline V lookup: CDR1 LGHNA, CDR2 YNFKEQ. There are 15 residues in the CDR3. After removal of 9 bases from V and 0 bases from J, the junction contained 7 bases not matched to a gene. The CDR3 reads CASHHGGSNTGELFF. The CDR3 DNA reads TGTGCCAGTCACCACGGGGGGTCGAACACCGGGGAGCTGTTTTTT.

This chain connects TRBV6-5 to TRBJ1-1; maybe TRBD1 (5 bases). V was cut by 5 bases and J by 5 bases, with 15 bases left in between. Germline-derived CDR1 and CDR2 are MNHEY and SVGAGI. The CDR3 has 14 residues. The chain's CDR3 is CASSRTWGRTEAFF. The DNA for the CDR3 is TGTGCCAGCAGTCGGACATGGGGGAGGACTGAAGCTTTCTTT.

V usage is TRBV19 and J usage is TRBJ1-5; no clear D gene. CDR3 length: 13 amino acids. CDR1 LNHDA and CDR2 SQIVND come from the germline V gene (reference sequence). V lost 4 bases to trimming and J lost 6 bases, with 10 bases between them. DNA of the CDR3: TGTGCCAGTAGTAACGGGGTAGGTCAGCCCCAGCATTTT. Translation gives CASSNGVGQPQHF.

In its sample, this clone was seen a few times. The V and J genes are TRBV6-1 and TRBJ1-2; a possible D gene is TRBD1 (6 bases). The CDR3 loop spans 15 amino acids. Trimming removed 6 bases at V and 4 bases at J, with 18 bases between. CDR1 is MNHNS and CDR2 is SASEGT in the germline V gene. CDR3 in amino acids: CASSAIRGMGYGYTF. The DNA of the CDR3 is TGTGCCAGCAGCGCCATCAGGGGTATGGGCTATGGCTACACCTTC.

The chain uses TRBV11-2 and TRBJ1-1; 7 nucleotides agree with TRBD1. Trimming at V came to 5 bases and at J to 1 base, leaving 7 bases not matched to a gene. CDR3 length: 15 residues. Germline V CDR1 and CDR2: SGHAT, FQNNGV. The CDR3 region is CASSRRTGPNTEAFF. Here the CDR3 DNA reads TGTGCCAGCAGCCGTCGGACAGGACCGAACACTGAAGCTTTCTTT.

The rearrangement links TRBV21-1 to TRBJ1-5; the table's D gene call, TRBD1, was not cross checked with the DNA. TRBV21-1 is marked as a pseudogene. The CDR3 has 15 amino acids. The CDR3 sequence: CASPLGQRINQPQHF. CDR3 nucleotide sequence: TGTGCCAGCCCTTTGGGACAGAGAATTAATCAGCCCCAGCATTTT.

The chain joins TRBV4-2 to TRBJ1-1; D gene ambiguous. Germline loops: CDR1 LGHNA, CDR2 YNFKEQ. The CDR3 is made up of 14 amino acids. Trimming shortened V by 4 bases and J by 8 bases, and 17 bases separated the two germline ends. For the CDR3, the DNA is TGTGCCAGCAGCCCGTATGAGGGTCGCCCGGAAGCTTTCTTT. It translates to CASSPYEGRPEAFF.

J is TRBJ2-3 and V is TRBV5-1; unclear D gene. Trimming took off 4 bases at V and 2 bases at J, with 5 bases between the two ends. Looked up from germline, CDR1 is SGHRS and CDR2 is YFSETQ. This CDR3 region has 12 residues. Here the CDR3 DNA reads TGCGCCAGCAGCCAACTCACAGATACGCAGTATTTT. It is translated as CASSQLTDTQYF.

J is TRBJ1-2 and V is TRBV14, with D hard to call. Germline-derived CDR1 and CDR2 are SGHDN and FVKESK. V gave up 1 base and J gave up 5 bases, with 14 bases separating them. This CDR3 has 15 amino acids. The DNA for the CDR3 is TGTGCCAGCAGCCAAGGCCTCTCAGGCGGGTATGGCTACACCTTC. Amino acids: CASSQGLSGGYGYTF.

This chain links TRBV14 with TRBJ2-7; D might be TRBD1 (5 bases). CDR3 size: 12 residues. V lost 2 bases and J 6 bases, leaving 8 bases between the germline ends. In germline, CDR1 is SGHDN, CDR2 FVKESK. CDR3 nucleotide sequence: TGTGCCAGCAGCCAACTCGACAGCGAGCAGTACTTC. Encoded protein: CASSQLDSEQYF. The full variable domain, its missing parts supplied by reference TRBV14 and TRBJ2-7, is EAGVTQFPSHSVIEKGQTVTLRCDPISGHDNLYWYRRVMGKEIKFLLHFVKESKQDESGMPNNRFLAERTGGTYSTLKVQPAELEDSGVYFCASSQLDSEQYFGPGTRLTVT.

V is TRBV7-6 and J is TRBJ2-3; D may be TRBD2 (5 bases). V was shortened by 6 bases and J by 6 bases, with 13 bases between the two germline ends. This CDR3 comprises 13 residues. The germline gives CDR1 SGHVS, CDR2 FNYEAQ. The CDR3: CASSRSDWDTQYF. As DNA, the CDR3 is TGTGCCAGCAGTCGTTCGGACTGGGATACGCAGTATTTT.

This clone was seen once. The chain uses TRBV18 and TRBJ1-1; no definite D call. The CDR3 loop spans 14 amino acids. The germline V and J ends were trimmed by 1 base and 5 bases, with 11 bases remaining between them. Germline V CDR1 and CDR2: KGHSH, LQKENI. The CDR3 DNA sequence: TGTGCCAGCTCACCACAGGTGACGACTACTGAAGCTTTCTTT. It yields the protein CASSPQVTTTEAFF.